Shown below are 21 T cell receptor beta chains from a single sample sequenced in a study of shared clonotypes between healthy human individuals. Method: immunoSEQ multiplex PCR; TCRdb's copy keeps in-frame clones and lacks some. The sample contains roughly 2.6 million clones, around nine tenths of which appear only once. Sequencing used naive CD4+ T cells sorted from blood. Stated subset: CD45RA+ positively selected. Receptors originate from a man between 18 and 35 years old in good health.

This CDR3 is CASRGWGGADTQYF. The CDR3 DNA follows: TGTGCCAGCAGGGGTTGGGGGGGGGCAGATACGCAGTATTTT. V usage is TRBV6-5 and J usage is TRBJ2-3; the match to TRBD2 covers 7 bases. The CDR3 totals 14 residues. Per germline, CDR1 MNHEY and CDR2 SVGAGI. V lost 6 bases to trimming and J lost 4 bases; unmatched junction nucleotides: 7.

This chain's CDR3 is CASRKRDTQYF. The DNA for the CDR3 is TGTGCCAGCAGAAAGCGGGATACGCAGTATTTT. The chain employs TRBV2 and TRBJ2-3, with D perhaps matching TRBD2 (5 bases). The V end was cut by 6 bases, the J end by 6 bases, with 7 bases between. The CDR3 contains 11 residues. From germline, CDR1 is SNHLY and CDR2 FYNNEI. The entire variable domain, with the rest obtained from reference TRBV2 and TRBJ2-3, is as follows: EPEVTQTPSHQVTQMGQEVILRCVPISNHLYFYWYRQILGQKVEFLVSFYNNEISEKSEIFDDQFSVERPDGSNFTLKIRSTKLEDSAMYFCASRKRDTQYFGPGTRLTVL.

The chain recombines TRBV5-4 with TRBJ1-1; D may be TRBD1 (6 bases). CDR3 size: 15 residues. Trimming shortened V by 5 bases and J by 3 bases, and 17 bases separated the two germline ends. Germline assignment: CDR1 SGHNT and CDR2 YYREEE (reference sequence). CDR3 DNA sequence: TGTGCCAGCAGTGTTGTGGGGGGCGTCGACACTGAAGCTTTCTTT. Translation gives CASSVVGGVDTEAFF.

In regard to this clone: Additional DNA sequences in this sample encode the identical CDR3. The chain recombines TRBV5-1 with TRBJ2-3; D gene unclear. The CDR3 consists of 12 residues. The germline V gene has CDR1 SGHRS and CDR2 YFSETQ. V lost 4 bases, J lost 4 bases, and 7 bases lay in between. The CDR3 coding sequence is TGCGCCAGCAGCCCGCCTTCAGATACGCAGTATTTT. Protein product: CASSPPSDTQYF.

The V gene is TRBV14, the J gene TRBJ2-6, with D perhaps assigned TRBD1 or TRBD2 (6 bases each). Germline-derived CDR1 and CDR2 are SGHDN and FVKESK. V was trimmed by 1 base and J by 2 bases, leaving 12 bases between them. This CDR3 has 17 residues. The CDR3 is CASSQGVRGPGANVLTF. CDR3 in DNA: TGTGCCAGCAGCCAAGGAGTCCGGGGGCCTGGGGCCAACGTCCTGACTTTC.

Points on this clone: Other DNA sequences of this sample code for an identical CDR3. The rearrangement links TRBV2 to TRBJ1-4; D may be TRBD1 (6 bases). Trimming left V 3 bases short and J 5 bases short, with 10 bases between. CDR3 size: 14 residues. Germline CDR1 is SNHLY and CDR2 is FYNNEI. CDR3 loop: CASSDGRGNEKLFF. The DNA for the CDR3 is TGTGCCAGCAGTGACGGCAGGGGAAATGAAAAACTGTTTTTT.

J is TRBJ2-5 and V is TRBV18; D may be TRBD2 (6 bases). The J call may be in error: the DNA end matches TRBJ2-7 better. The CDR3 runs to 14 residues. CDR1 is KGHSH and CDR2 is LQKENI in the germline V gene. CDR3 amino acids: CASSPRYGGDEQYF. DNA of the CDR3: TGTGCCAGCTCACCAAGGTACGGCGGGGACGAGCAGTACTTC.

A remark on this clone: Within the sample, other DNA sequences also encode this same CDR3. The J gene is TRBJ2-1, the V gene TRBV7-2; D could derive from TRBD1 or TRBD2 (5 bases each). The CDR3 contains 14 residues. Deletions cut 4 bases from V and 1 base from J, with 8 bases between. The germline gives CDR1 SGHTA, CDR2 FQGNSA. For the CDR3, the DNA is TGTGCCAGCAGCTGGGACGGTTCCTACAATGAGCAGTTCTTC. Translation: CASSWDGSYNEQFF.

The V gene is TRBV7-9, the J gene TRBJ2-1, with D perhaps matching TRBD1 (5 bases). Germline values: CDR1 SEHNR, CDR2 FQNEAQ (reference sequence). This CDR3 has 15 amino acids. Trimming removed 5 bases from V and 3 bases from J, with 14 bases in between. The CDR3 is CASSHRGASYNEQFF. DNA for the CDR3: TGTGCCAGCAGCCACCGTGGGGCAAGCTACAATGAGCAGTTCTTC.

The genes are TRBV4-3 and TRBJ2-7; 7 nucleotides line up with TRBD2. In germline, CDR1 is LGHNA, CDR2 YSLEER. The V and J ends lost 1 base and 4 bases, in that order; junction bases with no gene match: 10. The CDR3 is 16 residues long. The CDR3 sequence: CASSQGLRENMYEQYF. The CDR3 DNA follows: TGCGCCAGCAGCCAAGGGTTGCGGGAGAATATGTACGAGCAGTACTTC.

In the case of this clone: At the DNA level, this CDR3 is encoded by other sequences in the same sample as well. V and J are TRBV5-6 and TRBJ1-2; 10 bases fit TRBD1. V shed 4 bases and J 4 bases; nucleotides not matched to a gene: 4. This CDR3 spans 14 amino acids. Germline CDR1 and CDR2: SGHDT and YYEEEE. The chain's CDR3 is CASSQTGGGYGYTF. DNA for the CDR3: TGTGCCAGCAGCCAGACAGGGGGCGGCTATGGCTACACCTTC.

The gene calls are TRBV2 and TRBJ2-2; possibly TRBD2 for D (6 bases). The CDR3 is 19 amino acids. Trimming left V 0 bases short and J 2 bases short, with 19 bases between. Germline CDR1 SNHLY, CDR2 FYNNEI. The CDR3 bases are TGTGCCAGCAGTGAAGCGCGGGGCTTTAGGACTTCTAACACCGGGGAGCTGTTTTTT. Its protein is CASSEARGFRTSNTGELFF.

This rearrangement joins TRBV7-8 to TRBJ2-3, with 9 bases fitting TRBD2. J gave up 5 bases and V 4 bases, and 7 bases lay outside the gene matches. This CDR3 contains 15 residues. Germline V gives CDR1 SGHVS, CDR2 FQNEAQ. In DNA, the CDR3 is TGTGCCAGCAGCTCGGTAGCGGGGGCACGAGATACGCAGTATTTT. The encoded protein is CASSSVAGARDTQYF.

The V call is TRBV5-4, the J call TRBJ1-2; no clear D gene. V was trimmed by 4 bases and J by 5 bases, leaving 15 bases between them. Germline values: CDR1 SGHNT, CDR2 YYREEE (reference sequence). The CDR3 covers 14 residues. CDR3 nucleotide sequence: TGTGCCAGCAGCCCCCCCCACTCCACATATGGCTACACCTTC. It encodes CASSPPHSTYGYTF.

The V and J genes are TRBV10-3 and TRBJ1-1; TRBD1 might be the D (5 bases). This CDR3 comprises 13 residues. Trimming removed 7 bases from V and 8 bases from J, with 17 bases in between. Looked up from germline, CDR1 is ENHRY and CDR2 is SYGVKD. In nucleotides, the CDR3 is TGTGCCATCAAGACAGCAGCGCGTGGGGAAGCTTTCTTT. This gives the protein CAIKTAARGEAFF.

The chain employs TRBV5-1 and TRBJ2-3; 9 positions match TRBD2. Germline CDR1 SGHRS, CDR2 YFSETQ. V shed 4 bases, J shed 5 bases, and the junction held 11 bases outside the gene matches. The CDR3 is 16 residues long. The CDR3, as DNA: TGCGCCAGCAGCCTTAAACTTAGCGGGGGACGAGATACGCAGTATTTT. Its protein is CASSLKLSGGRDTQYF.

For the CDR3, the DNA is TGTGCCAGCAGCTTGCTGGGTCTACAGGGAGACAGAAACACTGAAGCTTTCTTT. It translates to CASSLLGLQGDRNTEAFF. The chain uses TRBV5-6 and TRBJ1-1; a weak D match, TRBD1 (6 bases). This CDR3 spans 18 amino acids. Trimming cost V 1 base and J 2 bases, with 21 bases left between them. Per the germline V gene, CDR1 is SGHDT and CDR2 is YYEEEE.

J is TRBJ2-6 and V is TRBV27, with TRBD1 identical over 7 bases. The J segment lost 1 base and the V segment lost 1 base, leaving 4 bases of the junction unmatched. Germline V lookup: CDR1 MNHEY, CDR2 SMNVEV (reference sequence). CDR3 length: 17 residues. CDR3 nucleotide sequence: TGTGCCAGCAGTTTATATTACAGGGGTTCTGGGGCCAACGTCCTGACTTTC. This codes for CASSLYYRGSGANVLTF.

The chain couples TRBV5-1 to TRBJ2-7; D gene ambiguous. CDR1 and CDR2 (germline): SGHRS, YFSETQ. This CDR3 spans 13 amino acids. Between the trimmed V and J ends, which lost 5 bases and 1 base, there was a span of 10 bases. The CDR3 here is CASRGGTSYEQYF. CDR3 sequence (DNA): TGCGCCAGCAGGGGCGGAACTTCCTACGAGCAGTACTTC. Using reference TRBV5-1 and TRBJ2-7 for the parts outside the CDR3, the full variable domain is KAGVTQTPRYLIKTRGQQVTLSCSPISGHRSVSWYQQTPGQGLQFLFEYFSETQRNKGNFPGRFSGRQFSNSRSEMNVSTLELGDSALYLCASRGGTSYEQYFGPGTRLTVT.

In DNA, the CDR3 is TGTGCCAGCAGCGCCGGGACCCTGAATGAGCAGTTCTTC. This codes for CASSAGTLNEQFF. The gene calls are TRBV5-6 and TRBJ2-1; D is tentatively TRBD1 or TRBD2 (5 bases each). The V gene lost 4 bases and the J gene lost 7 bases, with 12 bases spanning the gap. The CDR3 runs to 13 residues. Germline assignment: CDR1 SGHDT and CDR2 YYEEEE.

CDR3 loop: CASSQAFGAGGGFSQPQHF. The CDR3 bases are TGCGCCAGCAGCCAAGCTTTTGGAGCGGGAGGGGGCTTTAGTCAGCCCCAGCATTTT. The genes are TRBV4-1 and TRBJ1-5; TRBD1 matches 7 bases. The V gene's germline CDR1 is MGHRA and CDR2 YSYEKL. The J segment lost 6 bases and the V segment lost 1 base, leaving 18 bases of the junction unmatched. This CDR3 has 19 residues.